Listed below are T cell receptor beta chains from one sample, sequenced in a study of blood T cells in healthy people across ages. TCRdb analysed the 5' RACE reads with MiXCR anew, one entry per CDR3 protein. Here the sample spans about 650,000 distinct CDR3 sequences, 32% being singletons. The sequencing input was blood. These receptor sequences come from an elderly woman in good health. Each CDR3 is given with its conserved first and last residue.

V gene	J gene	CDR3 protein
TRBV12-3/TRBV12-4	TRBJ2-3	CASIQGPAGQGVTDTQYF
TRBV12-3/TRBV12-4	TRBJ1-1	CASSPPGRGNTEAFF
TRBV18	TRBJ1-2	CASSPSRVMDGYTF
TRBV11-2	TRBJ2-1	CASSPRGETQFF
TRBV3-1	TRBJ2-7	CASSQGGGGGYAIEQYF
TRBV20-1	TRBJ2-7	CSASPARTYEQYF
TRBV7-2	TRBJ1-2	CASSSDMGVYGYTF
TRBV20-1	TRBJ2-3	CSARAGAGTDTQYF
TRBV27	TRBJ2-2	CASSFATSGGAHTGELFF
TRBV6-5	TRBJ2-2	CASTVEVGGELFF
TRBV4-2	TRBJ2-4	CASSQEWGPKNIQYF
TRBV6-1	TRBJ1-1	CASSARAGNTEAFF
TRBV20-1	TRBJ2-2	CSARKGANTGELFF
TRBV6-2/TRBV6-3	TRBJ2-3	CASSNPDRGKHEDTQYF
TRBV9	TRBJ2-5	CASSAQGGTGTQYF
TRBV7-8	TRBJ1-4	CASSSSSRFSTGPNEELFF
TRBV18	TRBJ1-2	CASSPTGEGNYGYTF
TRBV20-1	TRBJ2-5	CSARSPSGVETQYF
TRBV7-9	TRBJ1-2	CASSLSRGEGDGYTF
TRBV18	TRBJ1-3	CASPATSGNTIYF
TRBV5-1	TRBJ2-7	CASRGPGQGYEQYF
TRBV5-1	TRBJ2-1	CASSLVPSGGGMHEQFF
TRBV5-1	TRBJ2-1	CASAQGAYNEQFF
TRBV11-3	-	CASSPGTSGHNEQYF
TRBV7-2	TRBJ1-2	CASSAGQGARGYTF
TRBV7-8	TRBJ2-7	CASSLELAGNSYEQYF
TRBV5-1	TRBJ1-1	CASSRVIRGTEAFF
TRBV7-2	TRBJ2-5	CASSLGTGFKHEQYF
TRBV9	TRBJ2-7	CASSEASTGSSAQYF
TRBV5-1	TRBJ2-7	CASSISQTYEQYF
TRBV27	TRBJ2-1	CASSSTGTGGSRQFF
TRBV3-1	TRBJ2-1	CASSRRAGGWSDEQFF
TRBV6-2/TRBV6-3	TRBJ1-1	CASSYRRGNTEAFF
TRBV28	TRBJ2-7	CASSFTGIGWSYEQYF
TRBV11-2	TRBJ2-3	CASSLDFVGNTQYF
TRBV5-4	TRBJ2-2	CASSLEAGSNTGELFF
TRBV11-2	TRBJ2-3	CASSRTGTALSTDTQYF
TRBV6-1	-	CASGLRRETQYF
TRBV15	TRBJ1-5	CATSHDGGNPPQHF
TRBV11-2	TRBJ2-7	CASSLGGQGTYEQYF
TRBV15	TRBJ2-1	CATSKYKGAYNEQFF
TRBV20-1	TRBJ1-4	CSASSEYGEKLFF
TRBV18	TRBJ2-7	CASSPRMVSASYEQYF
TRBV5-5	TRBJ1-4	CASSLDLGEKLFF
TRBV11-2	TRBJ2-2	CASSLTVGRNTGELFF
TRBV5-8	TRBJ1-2	CASSLTGARGGYTF
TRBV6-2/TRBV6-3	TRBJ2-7	CASRPKPPRTGGYEQYF
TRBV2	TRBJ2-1	CASRSGTSFFF